This T cell receptor beta chain comes out of a study of control samples from healthy donors and cancer patients. The data were produced by immunoSEQ multiplex PCR, yet TCRdb's version contains in-frame clones alone and is incomplete. The repertoire includes roughly 120,000 clones, about 92% of them detected once, and around 1.8% sits in the top ten. The receptor was derived from a man between 45 and 60 years old with head and neck cancer. Sequenced input: PBMCs.

This CDR3 reads CASSLLAGLRGTQYF. The CDR3 bases are TGTGCCAGCAGTTTACTAGCGGGGCTCCGGGGGACCCAGTACTTC. The chain has TRBV28 and TRBJ2-5; 9 bases match TRBD2. Germline values: CDR1 MDHEN, CDR2 SYDVKM. The trim removed 2 bases at V and 7 bases at J, leaving 8 bases unmatched. CDR3 length equals 15 residues.